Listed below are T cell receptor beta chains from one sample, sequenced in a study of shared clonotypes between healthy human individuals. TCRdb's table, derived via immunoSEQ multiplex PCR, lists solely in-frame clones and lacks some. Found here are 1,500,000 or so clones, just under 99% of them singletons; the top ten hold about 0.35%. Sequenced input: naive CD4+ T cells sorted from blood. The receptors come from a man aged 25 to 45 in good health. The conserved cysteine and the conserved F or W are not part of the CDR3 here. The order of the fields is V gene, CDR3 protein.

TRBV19	ASSIAWDYGYT
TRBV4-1	ASRPTGEANYGYT
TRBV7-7	ATGTGGTGELF
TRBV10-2	ASSPGHQETQY
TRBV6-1	ASSEVPYEQY
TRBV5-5	ASSLGLVGTGVVRELF
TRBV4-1	ASSQAGNRYGYT
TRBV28	ASVARQDNQPQH
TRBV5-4	ASSPETSYNEQF
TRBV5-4	ASSLAPGSSTDTQY
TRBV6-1	ASSAQGARRTNEKLF
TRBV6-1	ASSEGALILETQY
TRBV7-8	ASVSGSAFYEQY
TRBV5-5	ASSPGTSGQKETQY
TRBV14	ASSRRTGLLETQY
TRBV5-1	ASSHSGTTYEQY
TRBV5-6	ASSFPGVGYGYT
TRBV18	ASSPSGLAGAYEQF
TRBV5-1	ASSLARQIGNTIY
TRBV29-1	SVVVAGKIYEQY
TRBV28	ASSFSQQKLF
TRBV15	ATSRGPFRYDEQY
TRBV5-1	ASSSRDRVNEQY
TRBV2	ASSGTSGNSPLYEQY
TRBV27	ASKRHLASGAYEQY
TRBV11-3	ASSPRPSTDTQY
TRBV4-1	ASSQDWAGYYEQY
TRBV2	ASSRTGGSNNEQF
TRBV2	ARSGTGGSEQY
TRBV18	ASSPLGTAVGGANVLT
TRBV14	ASSQDFGRIAF
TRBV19	ASSGQGSYEQY
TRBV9	ASSVEGGTETQY
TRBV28	ASSPGQGDQPQH
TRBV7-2	ASSYRIGGFQETQY
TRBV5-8	ASSLADRFAF
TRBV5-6	ASSLQGIGIMNTEAF
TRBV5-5	ASSLEGFGRTLKETQY
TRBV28	ASSLISRVHYGYT
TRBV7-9	ASSLIPPTGESYGYT
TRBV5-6	ASSMEGAGARTDTQY
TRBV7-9	ASSLRTSTSYNEQF
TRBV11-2	ASSLHMNTGELF
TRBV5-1	ASSGTSGPSSYNEQF
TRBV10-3	AISVTSTHPSLYEQY
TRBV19	ASSGASGFGEQY
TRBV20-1	SPWSYEQY
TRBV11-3	ASSLSGATYEQY
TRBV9	ASSPSVFRNQPQH
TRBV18	ASSTTGADNYGYT
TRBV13	ASSLKTVSTDTQY
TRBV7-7	ASSLGLAGGGEQF
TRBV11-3	ASSFTSSTDTQY